Listed here are 13 T cell receptor beta chains from one sample, sequenced in a study of T cells after posttransplantation cyclophosphamide. Treatment was busulfan-fludarabine conditioning, a marrow graft, and cyclophosphamide on days +3 and +4. TCRdb keeps only in-frame clones here, not all; method: immunoSEQ multiplex PCR. The profile shows fewer than 25,000 clones, roughly nine tenths of them singletons. This specimen was PBMCs, taken after allogeneic stem cell transplant with posttransplant cyclophosphamide. All receptors come from a female patient under 45 who received an allogeneic stem cell transplant from an unrelated donor, was CMV-positive, and had no GVHD. A share of the T cells may be of graft donor origin.

This chain joins TRBV19 and TRBJ1-5; unclear D gene. CDR3 length: 16 residues. Trimming removed 3 bases at V and 1 base at J, with 13 bases between. Germline CDR1 LNHDA, CDR2 SQIVND (reference sequence). The CDR3: CASSIAPGSSNQPQHF. The DNA for the CDR3 is TGTGCCAGTAGTATTGCCCCGGGGTCGAGCAATCAGCCCCAGCATTTT.

As DNA, the CDR3 is TGTGCCAGCAGCTTAACCCCGGGGGTGAACACTGAAGCTTTCTTT. Its protein product is CASSLTPGVNTEAFF. The V call is TRBV7-3, the J call TRBJ1-1; tentative D call: TRBD1 (5 bases). The CDR3 is 15 amino acids. V was clipped by 0 bases and J by 0 bases, with 8 bases between them. Per germline, CDR1 SGHTA and CDR2 FQGTGA.

This rearrangement joins TRBV30 to TRBJ2-5; 12 nucleotides agree with TRBD1. V gave up 1 base and J gave up 5 bases; unmatched junction bases: 23. CDR3 length equals 21 residues. The germline CDR1 and CDR2 sequences are GTSNPN and SVGIG (reference sequence). The CDR3 region has the DNA TGTGCCTGGAGTGACCCAAGGCCGGGACAGGGGGCGCAGGGGAATGAGGAGACCCAGTACTTC. This translates into CAWSDPRPGQGAQGNEETQYF. Full variable domain (remainder filled in from reference TRBV30 and TRBJ2-5): SQTIHQWPATLVQPVGSPLSLECTVEGTSNPNLYWYRQAAGRGLQLLFYSVGIGQISSEVPQNLSASRPQDRQFILSSKKLLLSDSGFYLCAWSDPRPGQGAQGNEETQYFGPGTRLLVL.

This chain connects TRBV12-5 to TRBJ1-2, with D perhaps matching TRBD1 (5 bases). Germline V CDR1 and CDR2: LGHNT, FRNRAP. Between the trimmed V and J ends, which lost 2 bases and 5 bases, there was a span of 15 bases. The CDR3 is made up of 15 amino acids. DNA of the CDR3: TGTGCTAGTGGTTTGACGACAGCCCTCGGGTATGGCTACACCTTC. This codes for CASGLTTALGYGYTF.

The chain carries TRBV7-6 and TRBJ1-1; tentative D call: TRBD1 (5 bases). The ends were cut back, 1 base at V and 1 base at J, with 13 bases in the middle. Looked up from germline, CDR1 is SGHVS and CDR2 is FNYEAQ. There are 16 residues in the CDR3. CDR3 sequence (DNA): TGTGCCAGCAGCTTAGAAGCCGGACATTCGAACACTGAAGCTTTCTTT. Translation: CASSLEAGHSNTEAFF.

V usage is TRBV4-2 and J usage is TRBJ2-3; 10 bases fit TRBD2. V dropped 6 bases and J dropped 4; count of bases not matched to a gene: 10. The germline V gene has CDR1 LGHNA and CDR2 YNFKEQ. This CDR3 comprises 16 residues. CDR3 nucleotide sequence: TGTGCCAGCAGAAACCCCACTAGCGGGACTCCAGATACGCAGTATTTT. Translating gives CASRNPTSGTPDTQYF.

This clone was observed once. V gene TRBV6-1 combines with J gene TRBJ1-2; D may be TRBD1 (5 bases). V lost 7 bases and J lost 1, with 16 bases in between. Germline CDR1 is MNHNS and CDR2 is SASEGT. The CDR3 sequence is 15 residues long. The CDR3 DNA reads TGTGCCAGCATAATTAGCAGGGCCCGTAACTATGGCTACACCTTC. This gives the protein CASIISRARNYGYTF.

This chain links TRBV28 with TRBJ2-1; 7 bases agree with TRBD1. The germline V gene has CDR1 MDHEN and CDR2 SYDVKM. The J segment lost 0 bases and the V segment lost 3 bases, leaving 17 bases of the junction unmatched. The CDR3 spans 20 residues. The CDR3 sequence: CASSFPVGQKGISSYNEQFF. CDR3 bases: TGTGCCAGCAGTTTCCCCGTGGGACAGAAGGGCATCAGCTCCTACAATGAGCAGTTCTTC.

CDR3 DNA sequence: TGTGCCAGCAGCTTGGCCGGGGGGTTTAGCAATCAGCCCCAGCATTTT. As protein: CASSLAGGFSNQPQHF. This sequence joins TRBV5-6 and TRBJ1-5; D possibly corresponds to TRBD1 (5 bases). Germline V gives CDR1 SGHDT, CDR2 YYEEEE. The CDR3 totals 16 residues. Trimming stripped 0 bases from V and 0 bases from J, with 10 bases between.

The chain carries TRBV7-8 and TRBJ2-1, with TRBD2 as a possible D gene (6 bases). The CDR3 runs 15 residues. The germline V and J ends were trimmed by 2 bases and 0 bases, with 8 bases remaining between them. CDR1 and CDR2 from the germline V gene are SGHVS and FQNEAQ. The CDR3 bases are TGTGCCAGCAGCTTATTGGGGGGCTCCTACAATGAGCAGTTCTTC. The encoded protein is CASSLLGGSYNEQFF.

V usage is TRBV7-8 and J usage is TRBJ2-6; D not certain. The V and J ends lost 5 bases and 0 bases respectively, with 5 bases between them. This CDR3 has 14 amino acids. The germline V gene encodes CDR1 SGHVS and CDR2 FQNEAQ. DNA for the CDR3: TGTGCCAGCAGCGTCAACTCTGGGGCCAACGTCCTGACTTTC. It specifies CASSVNSGANVLTF.

J is TRBJ1-1 and V is TRBV28; the match to TRBD1 covers 9 bases. The CDR3 runs to 14 residues. The J segment lost 12 bases and the V segment lost 1 base, leaving 9 bases of the junction unmatched. Per the germline V gene, CDR1 is MDHEN and CDR2 is SYDVKM. CDR3 DNA sequence: TGTGCCAGCAGTTTATTGTCGAGGACAGGGGTTTCTTTCTTT. Its translation: CASSLLSRTGVSFF. Combining the CDR3 with reference TRBV28 and TRBJ1-1 gives the whole variable domain DVKVTQSSRYLVKRTGEKVFLECVQDMDHENMFWYRQDPGLGLRLIYFSYDVKMKEKGDIPEGYSVSREKKERFSLILESASTNQTSMYLCASSLLSRTGVSFFGQGTRLTVV.

Sample share makes this clone large. The chain couples TRBV6-1 to TRBJ1-1; the D is unclear. Per the germline V gene, CDR1 is MNHNS and CDR2 is SASEGT. CDR3 length equals 13 residues. The germline V and J ends were trimmed by 6 bases and 6 bases, with 14 bases remaining between them. The CDR3 is CASSPSVYSEAFF. CDR3 bases: TGTGCCAGCAGCCCTAGTGTGTACTCTGAAGCTTTCTTT.